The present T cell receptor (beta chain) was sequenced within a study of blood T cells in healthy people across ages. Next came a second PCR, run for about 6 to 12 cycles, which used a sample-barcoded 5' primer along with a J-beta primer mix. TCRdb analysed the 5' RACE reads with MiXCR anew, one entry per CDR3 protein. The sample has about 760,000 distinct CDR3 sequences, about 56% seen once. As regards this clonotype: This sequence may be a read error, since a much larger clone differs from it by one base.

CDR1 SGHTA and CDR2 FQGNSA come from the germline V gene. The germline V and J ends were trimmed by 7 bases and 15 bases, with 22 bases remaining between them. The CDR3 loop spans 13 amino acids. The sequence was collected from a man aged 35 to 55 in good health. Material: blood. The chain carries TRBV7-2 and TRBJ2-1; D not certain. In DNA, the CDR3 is TGTGCCAGCATCCTTATCCAAGGTAGAGAATTGTTCTTC. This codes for CASILIQGRELFF.